The 16 T cell receptor beta chains reported below all come from one sample, sequenced in a study of cytomegalovirus exposure and HLA in healthy donors. A multiplex PCR was run with 60 Vbeta primers and 13 Jbeta primers. Profiling relied on immunoSEQ multiplex PCR, and the TCRdb table lists in-frame clones only, not all of them. This sample has over 150,000 clones, with approximately 77% found just once. The source material was PBMCs. These receptors all stem from a male donor in good health and CMV-seropositive.

The chain is built from TRBV10-1 and TRBJ2-1; TRBD1 matches 10 bases. Germline trimming cut 7 bases from V and 9 bases from J; bases unmatched to any gene: 6. This CDR3 has 13 residues. Per germline, CDR1 WNHNN and CDR2 SYGVQD (reference sequence). CDR3 bases: TGCGCCAGCACTCCAGACAGGGGGCGTGAGCAGTTCTTC. Amino acid sequence: CASTPDRGREQFF.

The sample holds a few counts of this clone. The V call is TRBV2, the J call TRBJ2-5; TRBD1 might be the D (6 bases). Germline V CDR1 and CDR2: SNHLY, FYNNEI. There are 12 residues in the CDR3. Trimming removed 4 bases from V and 5 bases from J, with 8 bases in between. The CDR3 loop reads CASSVRGETQYF. CDR3 nucleotide sequence: TGTGCCAGCAGTGTGAGGGGGGAGACCCAGTACTTC.

This rearrangement joins TRBV2 to TRBJ2-2, with TRBD1 matching over 7 bases. The CDR3 totals 13 residues. Germline V gene lookup returns CDR1 SNHLY and CDR2 FYNNEI. V was pared by 6 bases and J by 5 bases, with 3 bases of the junction left unmatched. The CDR3 protein is CASRTGWTGELFF. CDR3 coding DNA: TGTGCCAGCAGGACAGGGTGGACCGGGGAGCTGTTTTTT. The full variable domain, completed using reference TRBV2 and TRBJ2-2, is EPEVTQTPSHQVTQMGQEVILRCVPISNHLYFYWYRQILGQKVEFLVSFYNNEISEKSEIFDDQFSVERPDGSNFTLKIRSTKLEDSAMYFCASRTGWTGELFFGEGSRLTVL.

V usage is TRBV5-1 and J usage is TRBJ1-1; 8 nucleotides match TRBD1. The length of the CDR3 is 13 residues. In germline, CDR1 is SGHRS, CDR2 YFSETQ. The J segment lost 5 bases and the V segment lost 7 bases, leaving 7 bases of the junction unmatched. The CDR3 region has the DNA TGCGCCAGCGGCGACAGGGGACTAACTGAAGCTTTCTTT. It translates to CASGDRGLTEAFF.

This chain uses TRBV14 with TRBJ2-7; unclear D gene. Germline V gene data show CDR1 as SGHDN and CDR2 as FVKESK. The length of the CDR3 is 12 residues. V gave up 1 base and J gave up 3 bases, with 4 bases separating them. CDR3 region: CASSQARYEQYF. The CDR3 coding sequence is TGTGCCAGCAGCCAAGCGCGCTACGAGCAGTACTTC.

On this clone itself: Other DNA sequences in this sample translate to the same CDR3. The chain recombines TRBV29-1 with TRBJ2-2, with D tentatively TRBD1 (6 bases). V was pared by 7 bases and J by 0 bases, with 12 bases between. Per the germline V gene, CDR1 is SQVTM and CDR2 is ANQGSEA. The length of the CDR3 is 14 residues. CDR3: CSALTGSNTGELFF. CDR3 sequence (DNA): TGCAGCGCGCTAACAGGGTCGAACACCGGGGAGCTGTTTTTT.

The genes are TRBV5-4 and TRBJ2-7; TRBD1 matches 9 bases. Germline loops: CDR1 SGHNT, CDR2 YYREEE (reference sequence). The V and J ends lost 2 bases and 4 bases, in that order; junction bases with no gene match: 4. There are 14 residues in the CDR3. The CDR3 here is CASSFGTGTYEQYF. Here the CDR3 DNA reads TGTGCCAGCAGCTTCGGGACAGGGACTTACGAGCAGTACTTC.

This clone turned up a few times. The chain recombines TRBV9 with TRBJ1-1, with a possible D match to TRBD1 (5 bases). The germline V gene encodes CDR1 SGDLS and CDR2 YYNGEE. The V and J ends lost 7 bases and 4 bases respectively, with 14 bases between them. The CDR3 is 13 residues long. CDR3 residues: CASGQGTFTEAFF. The CDR3 DNA sequence: TGTGCCAGCGGGCAGGGAACCTTCACTGAAGCTTTCTTT. The full variable domain, rest sourced from reference TRBV9 and TRBJ1-1, is DSGVTQTPKHLITATGQRVTLRCSPRSGDLSVYWYQQSLDQGLQFLIQYYNGEERAKGNILERFSAQQFPDLHSELNLSSLELGDSALYFCASGQGTFTEAFFGQGTRLTVV.

This clone was observed a few times. The rearrangement uses TRBV30 and TRBJ1-1, with 7 positions matching TRBD1. After removal of 6 bases from V and 0 bases from J, the junction contained 7 bases not matched to a gene. From germline, CDR1 is GTSNPN and CDR2 SVGIG (reference sequence). This CDR3 region has 14 residues. CDR3 region: CACTRDRMNTEAFF. In nucleotides, the CDR3 is TGTGCCTGTACCCGGGACAGAATGAACACTGAAGCTTTCTTT. Based on the CDR3 plus reference TRBV30 and TRBJ1-1, the full variable domain is SQTIHQWPATLVQPVGSPLSLECTVEGTSNPNLYWYRQAAGRGLQLLFYSVGIGQISSEVPQNLSASRPQDRQFILSSKKLLLSDSGFYLCACTRDRMNTEAFFGQGTRLTVV.

The J gene is TRBJ1-2, the V gene TRBV19; the D is unclear. V lost 7 bases to trimming and J lost 7 bases, with 25 bases between them. This CDR3 has 16 amino acids. Per germline, CDR1 LNHDA and CDR2 SQIVND (reference sequence). The CDR3 here is CASMTSKADQFSGYTF. The DNA of the CDR3 is TGTGCCAGTATGACATCCAAGGCAGATCAATTCTCTGGCTACACCTTC.

This rearrangement joins TRBV18 to TRBJ2-5, with 8 bases aligning to TRBD2. The CDR3 runs 14 residues. Germline V gives CDR1 KGHSH, CDR2 LQKENI. V shed 3 bases and J 2 bases; nucleotides not matched to a gene: 2. The CDR3 reads CASSPGLGQETQYF. Written as DNA, the CDR3 is TGTGCCAGCTCACCGGGACTAGGGCAAGAGACCCAGTACTTC.

V and J are TRBV19 and TRBJ2-2; 7 bases are a match to TRBD2. V lost 8 bases, J lost 7 bases, and 4 bases stayed unmatched. The CDR3 contains 12 residues. Germline assignment: CDR1 LNHDA and CDR2 SQIVND (reference sequence). CDR3 sequence (DNA): TGTGCCAGTTTTCCGGGAGGCGGGGAGCTGTTTTTT. Translating gives CASFPGGGELFF. The complete variable domain, with remaining parts taken from reference TRBV19 and TRBJ2-2, reads DGGITQSPKYLFRKEGQNVTLSCEQNLNHDAMYWYRQDPGQGLRLIYYSQIVNDFQKGDIAEGYSVSREKKESFPLTVTSAQKNPTAFYLCASFPGGGELFFGEGSRLTVL.

The rearrangement links TRBV5-1 to TRBJ2-7; TRBD1 matches at 7 bases. This CDR3 comprises 14 residues. Germline CDR1 and CDR2: SGHRS and YFSETQ. V lost 0 bases and J lost 3; bases outside the gene matches: 3. The CDR3 DNA follows: TGCGCCAGCAGCTTGGGGGACAGTAACTACGAGCAGTACTTC. Protein: CASSLGDSNYEQYF.

Details on this clone: Other DNA sequences from this sample encode an identical CDR3 as well. This chain uses TRBV5-1 with TRBJ2-2, with 8 bases that match TRBD2. J lost 1 base, V lost 3 bases, and 5 bases had no gene match. The length of the CDR3 is 16 residues. Germline-derived CDR1 and CDR2 are SGHRS and YFSETQ. The CDR3 region has the DNA TGCGCCAGCAGCTCTCTCAGCGGGGGGAACACCGGGGAGCTGTTTTTT. Amino acids: CASSSLSGGNTGELFF.

This clone was recorded once. The V call is TRBV6-4, the J call TRBJ1-5; 7 nucleotides align to TRBD1. Germline CDR1 and CDR2: MRHNA and SNTAGT. The CDR3 is 16 amino acids. Trimming cost V 6 bases and J 1 base; bases outside gene matches: 9. The chain's CDR3 is CASRGQVGGSNQPQHF. In DNA, the CDR3 is TGTGCCAGCAGAGGACAGGTCGGAGGGAGCAATCAGCCCCAGCATTTT.

The rearrangement joins TRBV27 to TRBJ1-2; D unclear. Trimming removed 4 bases at V and 7 bases at J, with 13 bases between. CDR1 is MNHEY and CDR2 is SMNVEV in the germline V gene (reference sequence). This CDR3 is 13 amino acids long. For the CDR3, the DNA is TGTGCCAGCAGTTCCGCCCAGTCTAGTGGCTACACCTTC. It yields the protein CASSSAQSSGYTF.